The present TCR beta chain was sequenced within a study of T cell responses to AZD1222 COVID-19 vaccine. Study results and limitations: Rises in breadth and depth of Spike-specific TCRs came after two AZD1222 doses. Repertoires were sampled only after the peak T cell response.

Sequencing was performed with immunoSEQ multiplex PCR; in TCRdb, only in-frame clones are kept and a portion is missing. The table shows some 180,000 clones, with 80% to 95% occurring only once. Of note for this clone: Its specificity is unknown.

V dropped 0 bases and J dropped 2; count of bases not matched to a gene: 1. Per the germline V gene, CDR1 is MNHNY and CDR2 is SVGAGI (reference sequence). This CDR3 has 14 amino acids. This sample comprised peripheral blood, obtained on day 0 of AZD1222 vaccination. The V call is TRBV6-6, the J call TRBJ2-7; 7 nucleotides line up with TRBD2. The receptor's source is an adult in good health. CDR3 sequence reads: CASSYSGGTYEQYF. The DNA of the CDR3 is TGTGCCAGCAGTTACTCCGGGGGGACCTACGAGCAGTACTTC.